These 25 T cell receptor beta chains originate from one sample sequenced in a study of cytomegalovirus exposure and HLA in healthy donors. Data came from immunoSEQ multiplex PCR; TCRdb stores just in-frame clones and leaves some out. The data show 90,000 to 100,000 clones, around nine tenths seen once. Source material: PBMCs. The receptors originated from a woman aged 25 to 39 in good health and CMV-seronegative.

The genes are TRBV28 and TRBJ2-7, with D hard to call. This CDR3 has 14 amino acids. V lost 3 bases, J lost 4 bases, and 13 bases lay in between. Per the germline V gene, CDR1 is MDHEN and CDR2 is SYDVKM. The CDR3 here is CASSLSVQRYEQYF. DNA for the CDR3: TGTGCCAGCAGTTTGAGCGTTCAGAGATACGAGCAGTACTTC.

The chain links TRBV2 to TRBJ1-3; D not certain. CDR1 SNHLY and CDR2 FYNNEI come from the germline V gene. The CDR3 totals 15 residues. Between the trimmed V and J ends, which lost 6 bases and 0 bases, there was a span of 12 bases. The CDR3 region is CASSPNYGSGNTIYF. DNA of the CDR3: TGTGCCAGCAGCCCCAACTACGGCTCTGGAAACACCATATATTTT.

The chain carries TRBV7-2 and TRBJ1-6; a possible D gene is TRBD1 (6 bases). CDR1 and CDR2 from the germline V gene are SGHTA and FQGNSA. The CDR3 has 16 residues. Trimming removed 5 bases at V and 7 bases at J, with 18 bases between. The CDR3 loop is CASSPTGGRKNSPLHF. Here the CDR3 DNA reads TGTGCCAGCAGCCCTACGGGGGGGCGGAAGAATTCACCCCTCCACTTT. Drawing the rest from reference TRBV7-2 and TRBJ1-6, the complete variable domain is GAGVSQSPSNKVTEKGKDVELRCDPISGHTALYWYRQSLGQGLEFLIYFQGNSAPDKSGLPSDRFSAERTGGSVSTLTIQRTQQEDSAVYLCASSPTGGRKNSPLHFGNGTRLTVT.

V usage is TRBV28 and J usage is TRBJ2-7; D possibly corresponds to TRBD1 (5 bases). Germline lookup yields CDR1 MDHEN and CDR2 SYDVKM. V was clipped by 3 bases and J by 2 bases, with 17 bases between them. This CDR3 has 16 amino acids. DNA for the CDR3: TGTGCCAGCAGTTTGGTAGGGGCCTCAACCCCCTACGAGCAGTACTTC. Amino acid sequence: CASSLVGASTPYEQYF.

The genes are TRBV2 and TRBJ1-2, with D maybe TRBD1 (6 bases). The length of the CDR3 is 15 residues. From germline, CDR1 is SNHLY and CDR2 FYNNEI. V lost 6 bases and J 8 bases, leaving 22 bases between the germline ends. The CDR3 DNA sequence: TGTGCCAGCAGACCACGTGTGGACGGGGGGCAAGGCTACACCTTC. Encoded protein: CASRPRVDGGQGYTF.

The chain is built from TRBV27 and TRBJ2-7; 7 bases line up with TRBD1. From germline, CDR1 is MNHEY and CDR2 SMNVEV (reference sequence). With V trimmed by 6 bases and J by 6 bases, 8 bases remained unmatched. The CDR3 sequence is 13 residues long. The CDR3 nucleotides are TGTGCCAGCAGAAACAGGGGTTCGGGCGAGCAGTACTTC. Amino acid sequence: CASRNRGSGEQYF.

The gene calls are TRBV2 and TRBJ2-2; no reliable D call. CDR1 and CDR2 from the germline V gene are SNHLY and FYNNEI. Trimming took 8 bases from V and 8 from J, leaving 18 bases between them. The CDR3 runs to 14 residues. CDR3 bases: TGTGCCAGCCAACGGCAAGCAAGAGGTGGGGAGCTGTTTTTT. The encoded protein is CASQRQARGGELFF.

The J gene is TRBJ1-4, the V gene TRBV29-1, with TRBD1 matching 9 bases. CDR3 size: 13 residues. CDR1 and CDR2 from the germline V gene are SQVTM and ANQGSEA. The ends lost 6 bases at V and 7 bases at J; junction bases unmatched: 6. DNA of the CDR3: TGCAGCGTCGTACAGGGGGCTGGTGAAAAACTGTTTTTT. It is translated as CSVVQGAGEKLFF.

The chain is built from TRBV27 and TRBJ2-2; D is undetermined. V gave up 2 bases and J gave up 4 bases, with 2 bases separating them. The germline CDR1 and CDR2 sequences are MNHEY and SMNVEV (reference sequence). This CDR3 contains 12 residues. The CDR3 DNA sequence: TGTGCCAGCAGTTTACTCACCGGGGAGCTGTTTTTT. Protein product: CASSLLTGELFF.

The chain combines TRBV7-9 with TRBJ2-7; 9 nucleotides align to TRBD1. V trimming: 4 bases; J trimming: 7 bases; junction bases outside the gene matches: 8. Germline V lookup: CDR1 SEHNR, CDR2 FQNEAQ (reference sequence). This CDR3 comprises 14 residues. The CDR3 region is CASSSGQGPGEQYF. Here the CDR3 DNA reads TGTGCCAGCAGCTCGGGACAGGGACCTGGGGAGCAGTACTTC.

V gene TRBV7-2 combines with J gene TRBJ2-1; 7 bases match TRBD2. The CDR3 has 14 residues. Germline CDR1 and CDR2: SGHTA and FQGNSA. V trimming: 4 bases; J trimming: 9 bases; junction bases outside the gene matches: 9. This chain's CDR3 is CASSSQELASEQFF. CDR3 coding DNA: TGTGCCAGCAGCTCCCAAGAACTAGCGAGTGAGCAGTTCTTC.

This sequence joins TRBV5-1 and TRBJ2-2; tentatively, D is TRBD2 (6 bases). V lost 4 bases to trimming and J lost 5 bases, with 12 bases between them. Germline CDR1 is SGHRS and CDR2 is YFSETQ. CDR3 length equals 14 residues. The CDR3 region has the DNA TGCGCCAGCAGCATGGGACTTTTAACCGGGGAGCTGTTTTTT. Translation gives CASSMGLLTGELFF.

The rearrangement links TRBV7-9 to TRBJ2-3, with 9 bases that match TRBD2. CDR1 is SEHNR and CDR2 is FQNEAQ in the germline V gene (reference sequence). The CDR3 extends over 15 amino acids. V shed 5 bases and J 0 bases; nucleotides not matched to a gene: 3. The CDR3: CASSPTSGSTDTQYF. The CDR3 DNA sequence: TGTGCCAGCAGCCCAACTAGCGGGAGCACAGATACGCAGTATTTT.

This chain uses TRBV18 with TRBJ1-2; TRBD1 might be the D (5 bases). This CDR3 has 14 amino acids. The germline V gene has CDR1 KGHSH and CDR2 LQKENI. V lost 3 bases and J lost 1, with 9 bases in between. CDR3: CASSPLDNNYGYTF. The CDR3 coding sequence is TGTGCCAGCTCACCGCTGGACAATAACTATGGCTACACCTTC.

V gene TRBV10-1 combines with J gene TRBJ2-7; 11 bases match TRBD1. J lost 5 bases, V lost 3 bases, and 6 bases had no gene match. Germline V gene sequence: CDR1 WNHNN, CDR2 SYGVQD (reference sequence). The CDR3 has 15 amino acids. Here the CDR3 DNA reads TGCGCCAGCAGTGATGGACAGGGGGCGCAAGACGAGCAGTACTTC. This gives the protein CASSDGQGAQDEQYF.

The chain is built from TRBV7-3 and TRBJ2-1; D not certain. Germline V gene lookup returns CDR1 SGHTA and CDR2 FQGTGA. The CDR3 totals 15 residues. V lost 5 bases and J lost 4, with 15 bases in between. The CDR3 protein is CASSPAPLRYNEQFF. The CDR3 nucleotides are TGTGCCAGCAGCCCCGCCCCTTTGCGTTACAATGAGCAGTTCTTC.

This rearrangement joins TRBV7-2 to TRBJ2-5; tentatively, D is TRBD2 (6 bases). The CDR3 runs 15 residues. CDR1 and CDR2 (germline): SGHTA, FQGNSA. V was pared by 5 bases and J by 5 bases, with 18 bases between. CDR3 in DNA: TGTGCCAGCAGCCTCCTCATGGGCGGGACTGAGACCCAGTACTTC. It yields the protein CASSLLMGGTETQYF.

The chain employs TRBV6-5 and TRBJ2-4; D is uncertain. Germline CDR1 reads MNHEY; CDR2 reads SVGAGI. This CDR3 comprises 14 residues. V lost 0 bases and J lost 7, with 10 bases in between. CDR3 nucleotide sequence: TGTGCCAGCAGTTACTCGATACAGACGAACATTCAGTACTTC. Translating gives CASSYSIQTNIQYF.

The rearrangement links TRBV2 to TRBJ2-3; D is perhaps TRBD1 (6 bases). V lost 7 bases and J 6 bases, leaving 14 bases between the germline ends. Germline lookup yields CDR1 SNHLY and CDR2 FYNNEI. The CDR3 spans 13 residues. The CDR3 bases are TGTGCCAGCACTTGGACAGCCCTGGATACGCAGTATTTT. Amino acids: CASTWTALDTQYF.

This chain joins TRBV27 and TRBJ2-2; 8 nucleotides agree with TRBD2. Trimming at V came to 3 bases and at J to 7 bases, leaving 7 bases not matched to a gene. This CDR3 is 15 amino acids long. CDR1 and CDR2 from the germline V gene are MNHEY and SMNVEV (reference sequence). Here the CDR3 reads CASSFRGRWGGELFF. The CDR3, as DNA: TGTGCCAGCAGTTTTCGCGGGAGGTGGGGCGGGGAGCTGTTTTTT.

This clone appeared once. V and J are TRBV7-8 and TRBJ1-2; D call uncertain. The CDR3 spans 13 residues. Germline CDR1 reads SGHVS; CDR2 reads FQNEAQ. Trimming shortened V by 1 base and J by 7 bases, and 10 bases separated the two germline ends. CDR3 in amino acids: CASSLVFRGGYTF. The CDR3 coding sequence is TGTGCCAGCAGCTTAGTCTTCCGGGGTGGCTACACCTTC.

There are a few counts of this clone. The chain has TRBV7-3 and TRBJ2-1; 7 bases fit TRBD2. The V gene's germline CDR1 is SGHTA and CDR2 FQGTGA. CDR3 length: 15 residues. Losses at the gene ends were 2 bases for V and 0 bases for J; bases not matched to a gene: 1. CDR3 protein: CASSLLAASYNEQFF. CDR3 DNA: TGTGCCAGCAGCTTACTAGCGGCCTCCTACAATGAGCAGTTCTTC.

This chain uses TRBV7-2 with TRBJ2-1; TRBD1 might be the D (6 bases). The CDR3 runs to 12 residues. Germline CDR1 SGHTA, CDR2 FQGNSA. Trimming shortened V by 4 bases and J by 10 bases, and 11 bases separated the two germline ends. The CDR3 loop is CASSSARGEQFF. The CDR3, as DNA: TGTGCCAGCAGCTCCGCGAGGGGGGAGCAGTTCTTC.

The J gene is TRBJ2-7, the V gene TRBV5-4; 11 nucleotides line up with TRBD1. Germline V CDR1 and CDR2: SGHNT, YYREEE (reference sequence). V lost 3 bases, J lost 6 bases, and 5 bases stayed unmatched. CDR3 length equals 14 residues. The CDR3 here is CASSWAGTGGEQYF. The CDR3 nucleotides are TGTGCCAGCAGCTGGGCCGGGACAGGGGGCGAGCAGTACTTC.

This chain uses TRBV29-1 with TRBJ2-5; tentatively, D is TRBD2 (6 bases). The CDR3 extends over 14 amino acids. Per the germline V gene, CDR1 is SQVTM and CDR2 is ANQGSEA. With 5 bases removed from V and 5 bases from J, the gap between germline ends came to 18 bases. The CDR3 region is CSVSYGGARETQYF. CDR3 nucleotide sequence: TGCAGCGTTTCTTACGGCGGGGCTCGCGAGACCCAGTACTTC.